This entry lists 27 T cell receptor beta chains sequenced from one sample in a study of Ad26.COV2.S vaccination and SARS-CoV-2 variants. Treatment here: roughly 18 received Ad26.COV2.S at low or high dose, single or two shots; roughly 5 received placebo; per-sample allocation not given. Sampling happened 63 days after the first vaccine or placebo injection. Repertoires were generated with immunoSEQ multiplex PCR, while TCRdb's copy carries only in-frame clones and drops some. This sample carries around 400,000 clones, around 90% of them seen once, and the ten largest clones take 10% to 15%. The material sequenced was peripheral blood, taken in a trial of Ad26.COV2.S vaccine versus placebo. Receptors were obtained from a person between 18 and 59 years old who received the Ad26.COV2.S COVID-19 vaccine or a placebo.

This clone was detected once. This chain joins TRBV18 and TRBJ1-1; D remains unclear. This CDR3 is built from 12 residues. Between the trimmed V and J ends, which lost 2 bases and 5 bases, there was a span of 6 bases. Germline V gene sequence: CDR1 KGHSH, CDR2 LQKENI. The CDR3 nucleotides are TGTGCCAGCTCACCAACTTCGACTGAAGCTTTCTTT. Amino acid sequence: CASSPTSTEAFF.

The V and J genes are TRBV10-3 and TRBJ1-1; no definite D call. Per the germline V gene, CDR1 is ENHRY and CDR2 is SYGVKD. V was clipped by 11 bases and J by 7 bases, with 11 bases between them. The CDR3 loop spans 10 amino acids. The CDR3 nucleotides are TGTGCCGCGGGAGGAGTTGAAGCTTTCTTT. It translates to CAAGGVEAFF.

This chain joins TRBV3-1 (or the pseudogene TRBV3-2) and TRBJ2-7; D remains unclear. V was trimmed by 1 base and J by 9 bases, leaving 10 bases between them. The CDR3 sequence is 12 residues long. CDR1 is LGHDT and CDR2 is YNNKEL in the germline V gene (reference sequence). CDR3 amino acids: CASSQGLLLQYF. The CDR3 DNA is TGTGCCAGCAGCCAAGGCCTACTTTTGCAGTACTTC.

The chain links TRBV2 to TRBJ2-3; 11 bases fit TRBD2. The CDR3 length is 17 residues. The germline V gene encodes CDR1 SNHLY and CDR2 FYNNEI. Trimming cost V 5 bases and J 2 bases; bases outside gene matches: 9. The CDR3 nucleotides are TGTGCCAGCAGTCTGACTCAGACTAGCGGGATCACAGATACGCAGTATTTT. Translating gives CASSLTQTSGITDTQYF. Full variable domain (rest looked up from reference TRBV2 and TRBJ2-3): EPEVTQTPSHQVTQMGQEVILRCVPISNHLYFYWYRQILGQKVEFLVSFYNNEISEKSEIFDDQFSVERPDGSNFTLKIRSTKLEDSAMYFCASSLTQTSGITDTQYFGPGTRLTVL.

The V and J genes are TRBV27 and TRBJ1-5; D possibly corresponds to TRBD1 (6 bases). V dropped 3 bases and J dropped 6 bases, with 18 bases sitting between them. This CDR3 has 16 amino acids. The germline V gene encodes CDR1 MNHEY and CDR2 SMNVEV (reference sequence). The CDR3 loop is CASSLSFRGWGQPQHF. Written as DNA, the CDR3 is TGTGCCAGCAGTTTGTCTTTCAGGGGATGGGGTCAGCCCCAGCATTTT.

V usage is TRBV3-1 (or the pseudogene TRBV3-2) and J usage is TRBJ2-1; D remains ambiguous. The CDR3 has 15 amino acids. The V gene's germline CDR1 is LGHDT and CDR2 YNNKEL (reference sequence). V lost 0 bases and J lost 7, with 13 bases in between. The CDR3 reads CASSQDVVRGNEQFF. The CDR3 DNA is TGTGCCAGCAGCCAAGACGTAGTACGTGGGAATGAGCAGTTCTTC.

This chain links TRBV25-1 with TRBJ2-1; 7 positions agree with TRBD2. Per the germline V gene, CDR1 is MGHDK and CDR2 is SYGVNS. The CDR3 is 14 residues long. The junction had 7 bases not matched to a gene; V was cut back by 5 bases and J by 6 bases. CDR3 DNA: TGTGCCAGCAGTCATAGCGGGCAGTTCAATGAGCAGTTCTTC. Protein product: CASSHSGQFNEQFF.

The genes are TRBV5-4 and TRBJ2-3; no clear D gene. This CDR3 comprises 16 residues. The ends were cut back, 3 bases at V and 0 bases at J, with 14 bases in the middle. Germline assignment: CDR1 SGHNT and CDR2 YYREEE (reference sequence). CDR3 sequence (DNA): TGTGCCAGCAGCTCTAAAATAGTCGGTAGCACAGATACGCAGTATTTT. It encodes CASSSKIVGSTDTQYF.

The chain combines TRBV5-6 with TRBJ1-5, with 7 positions matching TRBD1. Germline CDR1 is SGHDT and CDR2 is YYEEEE. The V and J ends lost 0 bases and 9 bases, in that order; junction bases with no gene match: 3. This CDR3 is built from 13 residues. CDR3 sequence (DNA): TGTGCCAGCAGCTTGGCAGGGGGGGGGCCCCAGCATTTT. Amino acid sequence: CASSLAGGGPQHF.

This clone was seen a handful of times. The J gene is TRBJ1-5, the V gene TRBV5-1, with TRBD1 as a possible D gene (6 bases). Trimming took off 0 bases at V and 5 bases at J, with 15 bases between the two ends. The CDR3 loop spans 16 amino acids. Germline CDR1 and CDR2: SGHRS and YFSETQ. The CDR3 DNA reads TGCGCCAGCAGCTTGGAGGTAGGGGGTCCTTATCAGCCCCAGCATTTT. Translated: CASSLEVGGPYQPQHF.

The J gene is TRBJ2-3, the V gene TRBV15; 9 nucleotides match TRBD2. Trimming removed 1 base from V and 5 bases from J; junction bases left unmatched: 10. Germline-derived CDR1 and CDR2 are LNHNV and YYDKDF (reference sequence). This CDR3 has 17 residues. This CDR3 reads CATSRGGLASGLDTQYF. Here the CDR3 DNA reads TGTGCCACCAGCAGAGGTGGACTAGCGTCGGGTTTAGATACGCAGTATTTT.

This chain links TRBV7-2 with TRBJ2-6; 10 bases fit TRBD1. This CDR3 is built from 19 residues. The J segment lost 0 bases and the V segment lost 1 base, leaving 6 bases of the junction unmatched. Germline V lookup: CDR1 SGHTA, CDR2 FQGNSA. CDR3 region: CASSLVRDRGLSGANVLTF. The CDR3 DNA reads TGTGCCAGCAGCTTAGTTCGGGACAGGGGACTCTCTGGGGCCAACGTCCTGACTTTC.

V is TRBV7-3 and J is TRBJ2-6; D is possibly TRBD1 or TRBD2 (5 bases each). V was trimmed by 3 bases and J by 2 bases, leaving 17 bases between them. The CDR3 length is 18 residues. Germline V gene sequence: CDR1 SGHTA, CDR2 FQGTGA. The CDR3 DNA reads as TGTGCCAGCAGCTTGGTTGGGACGGCCCGAACTGGGGCCAACGTCCTGACTTTC. Residues: CASSLVGTARTGANVLTF.

V and J are TRBV11-2 and TRBJ1-5, with a weak D call TRBD1 (5 bases). Trimming removed 5 bases from V and 1 base from J, with 12 bases in between. Germline V gene sequence: CDR1 SGHAT, CDR2 FQNNGV. The CDR3 runs to 15 residues. The CDR3 spells CASSPWAGSNQPQHF. The DNA of the CDR3 is TGTGCCAGCAGCCCCTGGGCAGGGAGCAATCAGCCCCAGCATTTT.

The chain combines TRBV7-3 with TRBJ2-2; D possibly corresponds to TRBD1 (6 bases). V was cut by 5 bases and J by 8 bases, with 12 bases left in between. The CDR3 runs to 13 residues. Germline V gives CDR1 SGHTA, CDR2 FQGTGA. The CDR3 protein is CASSQQGKGELFF. CDR3 in DNA: TGTGCCAGCAGCCAACAGGGAAAAGGGGAGCTGTTTTTT.

As concerns this clone: Other DNA sequences in this specimen translate into the identical CDR3. The chain employs TRBV9 and TRBJ2-1; D is undetermined. Germline lookup yields CDR1 SGDLS and CDR2 YYNGEE. The germline V and J ends were trimmed by 0 bases and 6 bases, with 7 bases remaining between them. The CDR3 totals 13 residues. DNA of the CDR3: TGTGCCAGCAGCGTAGTCCCAGGCAATGAGCAGTTCTTC. Its translation: CASSVVPGNEQFF. Combining the CDR3 with reference TRBV9 and TRBJ2-1 gives the whole variable domain DSGVTQTPKHLITATGQRVTLRCSPRSGDLSVYWYQQSLDQGLQFLIQYYNGEERAKGNILERFSAQQFPDLHSELNLSSLELGDSALYFCASSVVPGNEQFFGPGTRLTVL.

The V call is TRBV20-1, the J call TRBJ2-3, with D uncertain. There are 11 residues in the CDR3. With 7 bases removed from V and 8 bases from J, the gap between germline ends came to 13 bases. In germline, CDR1 is DFQATT, CDR2 SNEGSKA (reference sequence). The DNA for the CDR3 is TGCAGTGTTCGACTTCTCGCTACGCAGTATTTT. Protein sequence: CSVRLLATQYF.

This chain uses TRBV25-1 with TRBJ1-1; D unresolved. Trimming stripped 2 bases from V and 0 bases from J, with 10 bases between. The CDR3 consists of 15 residues. Germline V gene sequence: CDR1 MGHDK, CDR2 SYGVNS. CDR3 in amino acids: CASSEGSFMNTEAFF. CDR3 nucleotides: TGTGCCAGCAGTGAAGGCAGCTTCATGAACACTGAAGCTTTCTTT.

V is TRBV12-5 and J is TRBJ1-3, with D possibly TRBD1 on 5 matching bases. The CDR3 loop spans 15 amino acids. Trimming took 1 base from V and 0 from J, leaving 7 bases between them. Germline V lookup: CDR1 LGHNT, CDR2 FRNRAP. CDR3 protein: CASGLGDLSGNTIYF. For the CDR3, the DNA is TGTGCTAGTGGTTTGGGGGACCTCTCTGGAAACACCATATATTTT.

The CDR3 sequence: CASSGPQETQYF. CDR3 nucleotides: TGCGCCAGCAGCGGCCCGCAAGAGACCCAGTACTTC. This rearrangement joins TRBV10-1 to TRBJ2-5; D is unresolved. The CDR3 is 12 amino acids. Germline CDR1 WNHNN, CDR2 SYGVQD (reference sequence). V was trimmed by 6 bases and J by 2 bases, leaving 7 bases between them.

The V gene is TRBV7-2, the J gene TRBJ1-1; D possibly corresponds to TRBD1 (5 bases). The CDR3 is 13 residues long. Trimming cost V 5 bases and J 4 bases, with 11 bases left between them. CDR1 is SGHTA, CDR2 FQGNSA, per germline. For the CDR3, the DNA is TGTGCCAGCAGCATTGGGGGTGGCACTGAAGCTTTCTTT. It specifies CASSIGGGTEAFF.

This sequence joins TRBV2 and TRBJ2-3; D call uncertain. Germline values: CDR1 SNHLY, CDR2 FYNNEI. CDR3 length: 15 amino acids. The V and J ends lost 6 bases and 6 bases respectively, with 19 bases between them. The CDR3 sequence: CASSVGFTNVDTQYF. The CDR3 DNA is TGTGCCAGCAGCGTCGGGTTTACAAACGTCGATACGCAGTATTTT.

The chain combines TRBV11-2 with TRBJ2-2; D not certain. The CDR3 is made up of 12 amino acids. Germline V gene sequence: CDR1 SGHAT, CDR2 FQNNGV. Trimming removed 3 bases at V and 3 bases at J, with 2 bases between. As DNA, the CDR3 is TGTGCCAGCAGCTTCTACACCGGGGAGCTGTTTTTT. Protein product: CASSFYTGELFF.

The J gene is TRBJ2-5, the V gene TRBV6-2 or TRBV6-3, with D perhaps TRBD1 (6 bases). The CDR3 sequence is 14 residues long. V was pared by 4 bases and J by 5 bases, with 14 bases between. The germline CDR1 and CDR2 sequences are MNHEY and SVGEGT. The CDR3 reads CASSLYRQGETQYF. The CDR3 DNA reads TGTGCCAGCAGTTTATATAGGCAGGGGGAGACCCAGTACTTC.

This sequence joins TRBV25-1 and TRBJ1-1; D is unresolved. Germline CDR1 is MGHDK and CDR2 is SYGVNS. This CDR3 has 12 residues. V lost 0 bases to trimming and J lost 8 bases, with 7 bases between them. The CDR3 nucleotides read TGTGCCAGCAGTGAATATCTCCAGGAAGCTTTCTTT. It translates to CASSEYLQEAFF.

The chain uses TRBV7-2 and TRBJ1-1; D is perhaps TRBD1 (6 bases). V was trimmed by 1 base and J by 1 base, leaving 16 bases between them. Germline assignment: CDR1 SGHTA and CDR2 FQGNSA. The CDR3 is 17 residues long. CDR3 bases: TGTGCCAGCAGCTTAGGCCGGACAGAAAAATCGAACACTGAAGCTTTCTTT. Protein: CASSLGRTEKSNTEAFF.

The chain joins TRBV6-6 to TRBJ2-6, with TRBD1 identical over 8 bases. The V and J ends lost 6 bases and 4 bases, in that order; junction bases with no gene match: 20. This CDR3 region has 20 residues. Germline CDR1 and CDR2: MNHNY and SVGAGI (reference sequence). CDR3 in amino acids: CASRRRALDRVASGANVLTF. The CDR3, as DNA: TGTGCCAGCAGACGACGGGCTTTGGACAGGGTGGCATCGGGGGCCAACGTCCTGACTTTC.